The 25 T cell receptor beta chains reported below all come from one sample, sequenced in a study of blood T cell repertoires in COVID-19. TCRdb's copy holds only in-frame clones and misses some; the assay was immunoSEQ multiplex PCR. The repertoire holds 350,000 or so clones, with more than 75% as singletons. The sequencing sample was made of peripheral blood. These receptors all stem from a woman in her 30s with COVID-19, enrolled during active disease.

This rearrangement joins TRBV6-6 to TRBJ2-5, with a weak D call TRBD2 (7 bases). This CDR3 has 15 residues. The V and J ends lost 7 bases and 6 bases respectively, with 21 bases between them. The V gene's germline CDR1 is MNHNY and CDR2 SVGAGI (reference sequence). CDR3 residues: CASTLGGGDTQTQYF. In nucleotides, the CDR3 is TGTGCCAGCACTCTAGGGGGAGGGGACACCCAGACCCAGTACTTC.

The chain uses TRBV27 and TRBJ2-3; 7 nucleotides line up with TRBD1. The CDR3 is 15 residues long. The junction had 2 bases not matched to a gene; V was cut back by 0 bases and J by 2 bases. The germline gives CDR1 MNHEY, CDR2 SMNVEV (reference sequence). CDR3 residues: CASSLSGQFTDTQYF. CDR3 coding DNA: TGTGCCAGCAGTTTATCGGGACAGTTCACAGATACGCAGTATTTT.

The V gene is TRBV4-1, the J gene TRBJ2-7, with TRBD2 matching over 8 bases. The J segment lost 6 bases and the V segment lost 4 bases, leaving 2 bases of the junction unmatched. The germline V gene has CDR1 MGHRA and CDR2 YSYEKL. This CDR3 region has 12 residues. The CDR3 here is CASSPGGAEQYF. The CDR3 nucleotides are TGCGCCAGCAGCCCGGGAGGGGCCGAGCAGTACTTC.

The chain has TRBV5-6 and TRBJ2-1; perhaps TRBD2 as D (5 bases). Per germline, CDR1 SGHDT and CDR2 YYEEEE. V lost 0 bases, J lost 1 base, and 11 bases lay in between. The CDR3 length is 16 residues. This CDR3 reads CASSLVVGVSYNEQFF. The DNA for the CDR3 is TGTGCCAGCAGCTTGGTTGTGGGAGTTTCCTACAATGAGCAGTTCTTC.

CDR3 residues: CASSPSGRSSYEQYF. In DNA, the CDR3 is TGTGCCAGCTCCCCGAGCGGGAGGTCCTCCTACGAGCAGTACTTC. This chain links TRBV18 with TRBJ2-7; 9 bases line up with TRBD2. The V and J ends lost 6 bases and 0 bases, in that order; junction bases with no gene match: 6. This CDR3 is 15 amino acids long. Germline CDR1 and CDR2: KGHSH and LQKENI.

The V and J genes are TRBV14 and TRBJ2-1; perhaps TRBD2 as D (5 bases). With 0 bases removed from V and 5 bases from J, the gap between germline ends came to 14 bases. The CDR3 is 16 amino acids. Germline CDR1 SGHDN, CDR2 FVKESK. This chain's CDR3 is CASSQELGLANNEQFF. The CDR3 region has the DNA TGTGCCAGCAGCCAAGAACTAGGACTCGCGAACAATGAGCAGTTCTTC.

The chain joins TRBV2 to TRBJ1-1, with 8 positions matching TRBD1. Germline-derived CDR1 and CDR2 are SNHLY and FYNNEI. The CDR3 contains 14 residues. The V segment lost 5 bases and the J segment 2 bases; nucleotides outside the gene matches: 4. CDR3 coding DNA: TGTGCCAGCAGTCCCGGGACAGGAAACACTGAAGCTTTCTTT. Protein product: CASSPGTGNTEAFF.

The V and J genes are TRBV19 and TRBJ2-5; D might be TRBD2 (5 bases). Germline CDR1 and CDR2: LNHDA and SQIVND (reference sequence). The CDR3 is 15 amino acids. With 5 bases removed from V and 5 bases from J, the gap between germline ends came to 18 bases. In DNA, the CDR3 is TGTGCCAGTAGTGAATCCGGGAAGCTTTCGGAGACCCAGTACTTC. Translation gives CASSESGKLSETQYF.

The V gene is TRBV5-8, the J gene TRBJ2-1, with D possibly matching TRBD2 (7 bases). The CDR3 extends over 16 amino acids. Trimming took 0 bases from V and 0 from J, leaving 10 bases between them. Germline V gives CDR1 SGHTS, CDR2 YDEGEE. The CDR3 DNA reads TGTGCCAGCAGCTTGGAGGGGGGGAGCTCCTACAATGAGCAGTTCTTC. It specifies CASSLEGGSSYNEQFF.

This clone was seen a handful of times. The chain uses TRBV5-8 and TRBJ1-2; maybe TRBD1 (5 bases). Between the trimmed V and J ends, which lost 5 bases and 3 bases, there was a span of 11 bases. The CDR3 spans 13 residues. The germline gives CDR1 SGHTS, CDR2 YDEGEE. The CDR3 coding sequence is TGTGCCAGCAGACTGACAGCTTACTATGGCTACACCTTC. It yields the protein CASRLTAYYGYTF. Full variable domain (rest looked up from reference TRBV5-8 and TRBJ1-2): EAGVTQSPTHLIKTRGQQATLRCSPISGHTSVYWYQQALGLGLQFLLWYDEGEERNRGNFPPRFSGRQFPNYSSELNVNALELEDSALYLCASRLTAYYGYTFGSGTRLTVV.

This chain joins TRBV12-3 or TRBV12-4 and TRBJ2-2; 8 bases map to TRBD2. This CDR3 contains 13 residues. Trimming removed 6 bases from V and 6 bases from J; junction bases left unmatched: 3. The CDR3 sequence: CASRPGLAGELFF. The CDR3 coding sequence is TGTGCCAGCAGACCGGGACTAGCCGGGGAGCTGTTTTTT.

The CDR3: CASSRLAGVFYEQYF. CDR3 DNA: TGTGCCAGCAGCCGACTAGCGGGAGTTTTCTACGAGCAGTACTTC. This sequence joins TRBV7-6 and TRBJ2-7; 12 bases map to TRBD2. This CDR3 spans 15 amino acids. Looked up from germline, CDR1 is SGHVS and CDR2 is FNYEAQ. J was trimmed by 3 bases and V by 5 bases; bases with no gene match: 5. The variable domain in full, with the rest retrieved from reference TRBV7-6 and TRBJ2-7, is GAGVSQSPRYKVTKRGQDVALRCDPISGHVSLYWYRQALGQGPEFLTYFNYEAQQDKSGLPNDRFSAERPEGSISTLTIQRTEQRDSAMYRCASSRLAGVFYEQYFGPGTRLTVT.

This chain joins TRBV2 and TRBJ1-4; TRBD1 agrees at 7 bases. J lost 7 bases, V lost 7 bases, and 12 bases had no gene match. This CDR3 has 15 amino acids. The germline V gene has CDR1 SNHLY and CDR2 FYNNEI. The CDR3 bases are TGTGCCAGCACCTCCCACCGGACAGGCGTTGAAAAACTGTTTTTT. Protein: CASTSHRTGVEKLFF.

This clone was counted ten times or more. The chain links TRBV5-1 to TRBJ1-1; 12 nucleotides match TRBD1. After removal of 2 bases from V and 5 bases from J, the junction contained 7 bases not matched to a gene. The germline V gene encodes CDR1 SGHRS and CDR2 YFSETQ. This CDR3 is built from 16 residues. CDR3 DNA sequence: TGCGCCAGCAGCTTCGGGACAGGGGGCGCTGGGACTGAAGCTTTCTTT. This codes for CASSFGTGGAGTEAFF.

The V and J genes are TRBV7-9 and TRBJ2-4, with a weak D call TRBD2 (6 bases). Trimming removed 8 bases at V and 7 bases at J, with 9 bases between. CDR1 SEHNR and CDR2 FQNEAQ come from the germline V gene (reference sequence). This CDR3 is built from 11 residues. The CDR3 DNA is TGTGCCAGCGGGAGCGGGAACATTCAGTACTTC. Translated, it gives CASGSGNIQYF.

The chain employs TRBV11-2 and TRBJ2-5, with TRBD2 matching 7 bases. Germline CDR1 is SGHAT and CDR2 is FQNNGV. V lost 1 base and J lost 2; bases outside the gene matches: 4. The CDR3 length is 15 residues. CDR3 nucleotide sequence: TGTGCCAGCAGCTTAGTCGGGACTAAACAAGAGACCCAGTACTTC. Its translation is CASSLVGTKQETQYF.

This clone was seen once. The chain recombines TRBV28 with TRBJ2-3; D gene uncertain. The V gene's germline CDR1 is MDHEN and CDR2 SYDVKM. Trimming took 3 bases from V and 5 from J, leaving 12 bases between them. This CDR3 region has 14 residues. CDR3 DNA: TGTGCCAGCAGTTTTCCGGAGACCAGAGATACGCAGTATTTT. Translated: CASSFPETRDTQYF.

The V call is TRBV28, the J call TRBJ1-6; 9 bases are shared with TRBD1. The CDR3 spans 16 residues. Germline V gene lookup returns CDR1 MDHEN and CDR2 SYDVKM. V lost 8 bases and J lost 0; bases outside the gene matches: 5. The CDR3 nucleotides read TGTGCCAGCCGACAGGGGGGGAGCTCCTATAATTCACCCCTCCACTTT. Translated, it gives CASRQGGSSYNSPLHF.

The V and J genes are TRBV18 and TRBJ2-6, with D possibly TRBD1 on 5 matching bases. Germline-derived CDR1 and CDR2 are KGHSH and LQKENI. The CDR3 extends over 15 amino acids. Trimming pared 4 bases from V and 1 base from J, leaving 8 bases between. CDR3 loop: CASSLRQSGANVLTF. CDR3 bases: TGTGCCAGCTCACTAAGACAGTCTGGGGCCAACGTCCTGACTTTC.

This clone occurred once. This sequence joins TRBV28 and TRBJ1-6, with 7 bases fitting TRBD1. J was trimmed by 7 bases and V by 9 bases; bases with no gene match: 3. The CDR3 consists of 12 residues. Germline assignment: CDR1 MDHEN and CDR2 SYDVKM. Written as DNA, the CDR3 is TGTGCCAGTCGGGACAGCAATTCACCCCTCCACTTT. It codes for CASRDSNSPLHF.

The gene calls are TRBV5-1 and TRBJ2-6; no firm D call. Per the germline V gene, CDR1 is SGHRS and CDR2 is YFSETQ. The CDR3 is 14 amino acids. The germline V and J ends were trimmed by 8 bases and 0 bases, with 9 bases remaining between them. The CDR3 sequence: CASTDSSGANVLTF. The CDR3 nucleotides read TGCGCCAGTACCGACTCCTCTGGGGCCAACGTCCTGACTTTC.

The rearrangement uses TRBV5-1 and TRBJ2-7, with TRBD1 matching over 8 bases. Germline V gene sequence: CDR1 SGHRS, CDR2 YFSETQ. Losses at the gene ends were 0 bases for V and 5 bases for J; bases not matched to a gene: 10. The CDR3 loop spans 16 amino acids. The CDR3 coding sequence is TGCGCCAGCAGCTTGGTGTCGCAGGGGGCCGGCGACGAGCAGTACTTC. Translated, it gives CASSLVSQGAGDEQYF.

There are many counts of this clone. V gene TRBV3-1 (or the pseudogene TRBV3-2) combines with J gene TRBJ2-1, with TRBD2 identical over 9 bases. CDR1 is LGHDT and CDR2 is YNNKEL in the germline V gene (reference sequence). Trimming at V came to 7 bases and at J to 7 bases, leaving 8 bases not matched to a gene. CDR3 size: 14 residues. DNA for the CDR3: TGTGCCAGCAAAGCGGGAGGCCCCGGAAATGAGCAGTTCTTC. Translating gives CASKAGGPGNEQFF.

The rearrangement uses TRBV4-3 and TRBJ2-3; 11 bases align to TRBD2. The germline CDR1 and CDR2 sequences are LGHNA and YSLEER. The CDR3 totals 16 residues. V lost 3 bases, J lost 2 bases, and 4 bases stayed unmatched. The CDR3 is CASSQGTSGITDTQYF. In nucleotides, the CDR3 is TGCGCCAGCAGCCAGGGGACTAGCGGAATCACAGATACGCAGTATTTT.

V gene TRBV4-1 combines with J gene TRBJ2-1, with D possibly being TRBD1 (5 bases). V dropped 3 bases and J dropped 10 bases, with 13 bases sitting between them. The germline gives CDR1 MGHRA, CDR2 YSYEKL. The CDR3 spans 13 residues. The CDR3 here is CASSHADSLEQFF. Here the CDR3 DNA reads TGCGCCAGCAGCCACGCCGACAGTCTCGAGCAGTTCTTC.